What follows is one TCR beta chain and its context. This clone was recorded once. Its antigen has not been determined. Base-call qualities are not available, and no considerably larger clone is one nucleotide away. Library creation used the immunoSEQ multiplex PCR assay. The table was pulled from immuneACCESS by TCRdb, which kept in-frame rearrangements only. Such tables lose some clones; where checked, under half of the loss comes from unresolved V genes, and the rest has no known cause. The sample has around 79,000 clones on record, 94% of them singletons. The biggest ten clones account for approximately 0.25% of the sample. Looking up the germline V gene (reference sequence) yields CDR1 LNHDA and CDR2 SQIVND. Its CDR3 holds 15 amino acids, cysteine through phenylalanine. The retained sequence is limited to the CDR3, 45 bases, with the frame set at the first base. Deletion took 7 bases off V and 0 bases off J, with a span of 13 bases between the germline ends.

The sample originates from a study of technical replicates of blood from several donors (dated by TCRdb to about 2017). This receptor was identified in a human donor in good health. The sequencing input was T cells isolated from PBMCs. Recombination joined TRBV19 with TRBJ2-1, and TRBD2 may be the D gene, going by 5 matching bases. The DNA is as follows: TGTGCCAGTACCGTAACTAGTCGCTCCTACAATGAGCAGTTCTTC. Its coded protein is CASTVTSRSYNEQFF. Full variable domain (CDR3 extended with the reference TRBV19 and TRBJ2-1 proteins): DGGITQSPKYLFRKEGQNVTLSCEQNLNHDAMYWYRQDPGQGLRLIYYSQIVNDFQKGDIAEGYSVSREKKESFPLTVTSAQKNPTAFYLCASTVTSRSYNEQFFGPGTRLTVL.